These 22 T cell receptor beta chains were all obtained from the same sample, sequenced in a study of cytomegalovirus exposure and HLA in healthy donors. With 60 Vbeta and 13 Jbeta primers, the PCR was carried out. Libraries were prepared by immunoSEQ multiplex PCR; TCRdb keeps only in-frame clonotypes and omits some of them. The top ten hold roughly 0.7% of the sample, which has approximately 150,000 clones, about 75% seen once. Sequencing input: PBMCs. All receptors derive from a male donor in good health and CMV-seronegative.

The J gene is TRBJ2-6, the V gene TRBV4-2; D remains ambiguous. V dropped 0 bases and J dropped 2 bases, with 14 bases sitting between them. The CDR3 totals 18 residues. The germline V gene encodes CDR1 LGHNA and CDR2 YNFKEQ. The CDR3 sequence is CASSQDQKKAAGANVLTF. The CDR3 DNA is TGTGCCAGCAGCCAAGATCAGAAAAAGGCGGCTGGGGCCAACGTCCTGACTTTC.

The J gene is TRBJ1-4, the V gene TRBV28; D remains unclear. V was pared by 6 bases and J by 6 bases, with 8 bases between. In germline, CDR1 is MDHEN, CDR2 SYDVKM. This CDR3 contains 12 residues. In DNA form, the CDR3 reads TGTGCCAGCAGCCCCGGGGATGAAAAACTGTTTTTT. It translates to CASSPGDEKLFF.

The chain combines TRBV9 with TRBJ1-1; a weak D match, TRBD1 (5 bases). The germline V and J ends were trimmed by 2 bases and 5 bases, with 13 bases remaining between them. The germline V gene has CDR1 SGDLS and CDR2 YYNGEE. The CDR3 has 14 amino acids. The CDR3 nucleotides are TGTGCCAGCAGCGTTGGATATGGGGGGACTGAAGCTTTCTTT. Translated, it gives CASSVGYGGTEAFF.

This sequence joins TRBV7-8 and TRBJ2-3; 11 bases match TRBD2. V lost 7 bases and J lost 2; bases outside the gene matches: 5. CDR1 and CDR2 (germline): SGHVS, FQNEAQ. This CDR3 region has 15 residues. The CDR3 sequence is CASTQTSGVTDTQYF. CDR3 nucleotides: TGTGCCAGCACCCAGACTAGCGGGGTCACAGATACGCAGTATTTT.

J is TRBJ1-6 and V is TRBV5-4; D not certain. This CDR3 is built from 17 residues. Between the trimmed V and J ends, which lost 4 bases and 0 bases, there was a span of 14 bases. Looked up from germline, CDR1 is SGHNT and CDR2 is YYREEE (reference sequence). CDR3 loop: CASSAEVKSSYNSPLHF. CDR3 coding DNA: TGTGCCAGCAGCGCGGAGGTAAAGAGCTCCTATAATTCACCCCTCCACTTT. Complete variable domain (other parts from reference TRBV5-4 and TRBJ1-6): ETGVTQSPTHLIKTRGQQVTLRCSSQSGHNTVSWYQQALGQGPQFIFQYYREEENGRGNFPPRFSGLQFPNYSSELNVNALELDDSALYLCASSAEVKSSYNSPLHFGNGTRLTVT.

The chain links TRBV10-3 to TRBJ2-3, with 7 bases lining up with TRBD1. This CDR3 contains 15 residues. V shed 8 bases, J shed 2 bases, and the junction held 10 bases outside the gene matches. Germline V CDR1 and CDR2: ENHRY, SYGVKD. The CDR3 DNA is TGTGCCATCGATCCAAAGGGACAGTCCACAGATACGCAGTATTTT. Amino acids: CAIDPKGQSTDTQYF.

V is TRBV30 and J is TRBJ2-3; TRBD2 matches at 10 bases. The CDR3 contains 17 residues. Germline CDR1 and CDR2: GTSNPN and SVGIG (reference sequence). The junction had 9 bases not matched to a gene; V was cut back by 2 bases and J by 1 base. The CDR3 DNA is TGTGCCTGGAGTAAGGGGAGCGGGAGGGTTGGCACAGATACGCAGTATTTT. It translates to CAWSKGSGRVGTDTQYF.

The chain combines TRBV5-1 with TRBJ2-5; the D gene is possibly TRBD2 (6 bases). This CDR3 is built from 15 residues. Germline values: CDR1 SGHRS, CDR2 YFSETQ. Trimming removed 5 bases at V and 4 bases at J, with 18 bases between. CDR3 nucleotide sequence: TGCGCCAGCAGAACCCGGGAGATTATGGGAGAGACCCAGTACTTC. Residues: CASRTREIMGETQYF.

The J gene is TRBJ2-5, the V gene TRBV4-3, with TRBD2 matching over 7 bases. This CDR3 spans 15 amino acids. After removal of 0 bases from V and 1 base from J, the junction contained 2 bases not matched to a gene. Germline-derived CDR1 and CDR2 are LGHNA and YSLEER. The CDR3, as DNA: TGCGCCAGCAGCCAAGATCGGACTAGCCAAGAGACCCAGTACTTC. This codes for CASSQDRTSQETQYF.

The rearrangement links TRBV27 to TRBJ2-7; TRBD1 matches 8 bases. Trimming cost V 5 bases and J 3 bases; bases outside gene matches: 6. CDR3 length: 14 amino acids. CDR1 is MNHEY, CDR2 SMNVEV, per germline (reference sequence). CDR3 in amino acids: CASSRTGSNYEQYF. CDR3 in DNA: TGTGCCAGCAGTCGGACAGGGTCGAACTACGAGCAGTACTTC.

V is TRBV15 and J is TRBJ2-3, with 10 bases aligning to TRBD2. CDR1 and CDR2 (germline): LNHNV, YYDKDF (reference sequence). The V and J ends lost 0 bases and 3 bases, in that order; junction bases with no gene match: 6. This CDR3 comprises 17 residues. The CDR3 region is CATSRDLAGERTDTQYF. CDR3 DNA sequence: TGTGCCACCAGCAGAGATCTAGCGGGAGAGAGAACAGATACGCAGTATTTT. Full variable domain (rest looked up from reference TRBV15 and TRBJ2-3): DAMVIQNPRYQVTQFGKPVTLSCSQTLNHNVMYWYQQKSSQAPKLLFHYYDKDFNNEADTPDNFQSRRPNTSFCFLDIRSPGLGDTAMYLCATSRDLAGERTDTQYFGPGTRLTVL.

V is TRBV7-8 and J is TRBJ1-2; 12 bases align to TRBD1. Germline V CDR1 and CDR2: SGHVS, FQNEAQ. CDR3 length: 15 amino acids. V shed 5 bases, J shed 4 bases, and the junction held 5 bases outside the gene matches. The CDR3 DNA sequence: TGTGCCAGCAGCCTGGGACAGGGGGCAATCTATGGCTACACCTTC. Amino acid sequence: CASSLGQGAIYGYTF.

This clone was observed a few times. J is TRBJ2-5 and V is TRBV4-1; the match to TRBD1 covers 12 bases. The DNA end is a closer match to TRBJ2-7, so the J assignment may be wrong. The CDR3 has 16 residues. Germline V CDR1 and CDR2: MGHRA, YSYEKL. This chain's CDR3 is CASSRNPGQGAVEQYF. CDR3 coding DNA: TGCGCCAGCAGCCGAAACCCGGGACAGGGGGCGGTCGAGCAGTACTTC.

This clone was seen a few times. The chain carries TRBV6-5 and TRBJ2-7; TRBD1 might be the D (5 bases). In germline, CDR1 is MNHEY, CDR2 SVGAGI. Trimming took 6 bases from V and 2 from J, leaving 14 bases between them. This CDR3 contains 14 residues. Here the CDR3 DNA reads TGTGCCAGCAGACCCACGACAGACACCTACGAGCAGTACTTC. It specifies CASRPTTDTYEQYF.

This clone has a single count. The rearrangement joins TRBV19 to TRBJ2-2; perhaps TRBD2 as D (6 bases). This CDR3 spans 15 amino acids. Deletions cut 10 bases from V and 0 bases from J, with 15 bases between. CDR1 and CDR2 from the germline V gene are LNHDA and SQIVND (reference sequence). In nucleotides, the CDR3 is TGTGCCACCAGGGCGGGGTTATCGAACACCGGGGAGCTGTTTTTT. Its protein product is CATRAGLSNTGELFF.

The gene calls are TRBV29-1 and TRBJ2-7, with 7 bases aligning to TRBD1. CDR1 is SQVTM and CDR2 is ANQGSEA in the germline V gene. V was pared by 8 bases and J by 6 bases, with 10 bases of the junction left unmatched. The CDR3 spans 12 residues. CDR3 region: CSFDRAPGEQYF. For the CDR3, the DNA is TGCAGCTTCGACAGGGCACCTGGCGAGCAGTACTTC.

This clone was seen more than once but under ten times. V and J are TRBV4-3 and TRBJ1-4, with 7 bases matching TRBD1. The CDR3 covers 14 residues. Germline CDR1 reads LGHNA; CDR2 reads YSLEER. V shed 2 bases and J 8 bases; nucleotides not matched to a gene: 5. In nucleotides, the CDR3 is TGCGCCAGCAGCCAAAGGGGGCAGGGCGAAAAACTGTTTTTT. Its translation: CASSQRGQGEKLFF.

This clone showed up just once. The chain recombines TRBV6-1 with TRBJ2-3; 7 bases match TRBD1. Germline loops: CDR1 MNHNS, CDR2 SASEGT. The CDR3 length is 13 residues. The trim removed 5 bases at V and 8 bases at J, leaving 7 bases unmatched. The CDR3 sequence: CASSRRDRGTQYF. The CDR3, as DNA: TGTGCCAGCAGTCGCCGGGACAGAGGTACGCAGTATTTT.

The table lists this clone with a few counts. The genes are TRBV7-8 and TRBJ2-7; D not resolved. Germline CDR1 reads SGHVS; CDR2 reads FQNEAQ. The germline V and J ends were trimmed by 2 bases and 2 bases, with 13 bases remaining between them. This CDR3 is built from 15 residues. CDR3 residues: CASSLLESFAYEQYF. CDR3 bases: TGTGCCAGCAGCTTACTAGAATCTTTCGCCTACGAGCAGTACTTC. Using reference TRBV7-8 and TRBJ2-7 for the parts outside the CDR3, the full variable domain is GAGVSQSPRYKVAKRGQDVALRCDPISGHVSLFWYQQALGQGPEFLTYFQNEAQLDKSGLPSDRFFAERPEGSVSTLKIQRTQQEDSAVYLCASSLLESFAYEQYFGPGTRLTVT.

The genes are TRBV5-1 and TRBJ2-2; 8 positions match TRBD1. The CDR3 has 14 amino acids. Germline CDR1 SGHRS, CDR2 YFSETQ. V lost 6 bases to trimming and J lost 7 bases; unmatched junction nucleotides: 8. DNA for the CDR3: TGCGCCAGCAACCCGGACAGGGATAACGGGGAGCTGTTTTTT. Its translation is CASNPDRDNGELFF.

The V and J genes are TRBV27 and TRBJ2-1; TRBD1 matches 7 bases. The germline CDR1 and CDR2 sequences are MNHEY and SMNVEV (reference sequence). The ends lost 5 bases at V and 3 bases at J; junction bases unmatched: 7. The CDR3 has 15 amino acids. The DNA for the CDR3 is TGTGCCAGCAGTCTTCGACAGGGAGTCTACAATGAGCAGTTCTTC. This encodes CASSLRQGVYNEQFF.

The V gene is TRBV5-4, the J gene TRBJ2-7; weak D call: TRBD1 (6 bases). Trimming took 3 bases from V and 1 from J, leaving 8 bases between them. Germline lookup yields CDR1 SGHNT and CDR2 YYREEE (reference sequence). The CDR3 contains 13 residues. CDR3: CASSSQGSYEQYF. DNA of the CDR3: TGTGCCAGCAGCTCACAGGGTTCCTACGAGCAGTACTTC.